This TCR beta chain came from a study of cytomegalovirus exposure and HLA in healthy donors. Study-wide points: Earlier findings revealed that most TCR beta V segments proved productive either about 87% or about 30% of the time.

This CDR3 spans 15 amino acids. V lost 2 bases, J lost 2 bases, and 6 bases stayed unmatched. Per the germline V gene, CDR1 is SQVTM and CDR2 is ANQGSEA. This clone occurred a few times. Its antigen is not known. The PCR contained 60 Vbeta and 13 Jbeta primers. Sequencing was performed with immunoSEQ multiplex PCR; in TCRdb, only in-frame clones are kept and a portion is missing. The sample holds tens of thousands of clones, around 77% seen once. This TCR came from a man between 60 and 70 years old in good health and CMV-seronegative. Sequencing was performed on PBMCs. The chain is built from TRBV29-1 and TRBJ2-5, with TRBD2 matching over 9 bases. The DNA of the CDR3 is TGCAGCGTTGAATTCCTTAGCGGGAGTCAAGAGACCCAGTACTTC. This translates into CSVEFLSGSQETQYF.